This T cell receptor beta chain is from a study of T cell repertoires in cytomegalovirus infection. This clonotype was observed at least ten times. Its target is unknown. Germline V CDR1 and CDR2: MDHEN, SYDVKM. V dropped 6 bases and J dropped 3 bases, with 11 bases sitting between them. This CDR3 has 13 amino acids. TCRdb processed the reads anew with MiXCR; each CDR3 protein has one entry. This table has around 900,000 distinct CDR3 sequences, approximately 31% appearing once. The chain has TRBV28 and TRBJ1-1, with D unclear. Sequenced here: cultured CD8+ T cells from PBMCs, sampled from culture after CMV antigen stimulation. The sequence was obtained from a human donor in good health (CMV status not recorded). Some clones in this sample may be carry-over from other donors' samples. The CDR3 loop is CASSLGWDTEAFF. The DNA for the CDR3 is TGTGCCAGCAGCTTGGGGTGGGACACTGAAGCTTTCTTT. The variable domain in full, completed from reference TRBV28 and TRBJ1-1, reads DVKVTQSSRYLVKRTGEKVFLECVQDMDHENMFWYRQDPGLGLRLIYFSYDVKMKEKGDIPEGYSVSREKKERFSLILESASTNQTSMYLCASSLGWDTEAFFGQGTRLTVV.